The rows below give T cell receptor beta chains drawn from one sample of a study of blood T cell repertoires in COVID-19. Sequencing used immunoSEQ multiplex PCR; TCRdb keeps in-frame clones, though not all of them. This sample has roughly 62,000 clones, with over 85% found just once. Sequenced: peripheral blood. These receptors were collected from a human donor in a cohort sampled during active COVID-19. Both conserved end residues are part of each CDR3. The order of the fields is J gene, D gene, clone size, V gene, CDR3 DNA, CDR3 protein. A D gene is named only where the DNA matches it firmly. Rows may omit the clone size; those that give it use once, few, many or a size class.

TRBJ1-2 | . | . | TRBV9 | TGTGCCAGCAGCGTTGACCACGGGACTCGATATGGCTACACCTTC | CASSVDHGTRYGYTF
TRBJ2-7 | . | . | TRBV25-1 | TGTGCCACAGGATACTCCTACGAGCAGTACTTC | CATGYSYEQYF
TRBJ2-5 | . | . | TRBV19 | TGTGCCAGTAGTATAGTAGGGACTCTAGAGACCCAGTACTTC | CASSIVGTLETQYF
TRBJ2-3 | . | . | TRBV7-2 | TGTGCCAGCAGCTCCTACGGAGGGGCAGATACGCAGTATTTT | CASSSYGGADTQYF
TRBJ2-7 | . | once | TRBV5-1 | TGCGCCAGCAGCTTGGAATTGGGGCAATACGAGCAGTACTTC | CASSLELGQYEQYF
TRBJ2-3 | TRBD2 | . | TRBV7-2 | TGTGCCAGCAGCCTTAGACTAGCGGGTAGCACAGATACGCAGTATTTT | CASSLRLAGSTDTQYF
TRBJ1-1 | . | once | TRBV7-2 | TGTGCCAGCAGCCCGGCCCCCAGGGGAGGGAAGGGCACTGAAGCTTTCTTT | CASSPAPRGGKGTEAFF
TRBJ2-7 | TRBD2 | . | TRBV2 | TGTGCCAGGTCGAGAAGAAATGGGCTAGCGGGTGACGAGCAGTACTTC | CARSRRNGLAGDEQYF
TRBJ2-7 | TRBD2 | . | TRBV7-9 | TGTGCCAGCAGCCTGGGGGGGTACTACGAGCAGTACTTC | CASSLGGYYEQYF
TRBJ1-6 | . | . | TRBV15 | TGTGCCACCAGCAGACAGGGCAATTCACCCCTCCACTTT | CATSRQGNSPLHF
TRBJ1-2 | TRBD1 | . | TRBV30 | TGTGCCTGGAGCCCCGGGACAGGCGGTGGCTACACCTTC | CAWSPGTGGGYTF
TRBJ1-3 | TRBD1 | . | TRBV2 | TGTGCCAGCAGACCACAGGGGGAAGGAAACACCATATATTTT | CASRPQGEGNTIYF
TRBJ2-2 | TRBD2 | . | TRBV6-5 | TGTGCCAGCAAAAGCGGGAGGGGTAGCACCGGGGAGCTGTTTTTT | CASKSGRGSTGELFF
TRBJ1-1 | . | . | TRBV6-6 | TGTGCCAGCCTGCTAATGTGGGGAGGGACTGAAGCTTTCTTT | CASLLMWGGTEAFF
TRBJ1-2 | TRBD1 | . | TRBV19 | TGTGCCAGTAGTATAGTCAACCTTGCGACAGGGACTCATGGCTACACCTTC | CASSIVNLATGTHGYTF
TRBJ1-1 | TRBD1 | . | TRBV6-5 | TGTGCCAGCAGTTTATCCAGGGGGATGAACACTGAAGCTTTCTTT | CASSLSRGMNTEAFF
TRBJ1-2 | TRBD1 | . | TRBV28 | TGTGCCAGCAGTTTGGCCCCGGCAGGGGGAGCTGGCTACACCTTC | CASSLAPAGGAGYTF
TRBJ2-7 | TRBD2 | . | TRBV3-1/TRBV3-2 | TGTGCCAGCAGCGGAACTAGCGGGGGGCATCTCCTAGGCGAGCAGTACTTC | CASSGTSGGHLLGEQYF
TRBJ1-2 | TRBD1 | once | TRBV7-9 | TGTGCCAGCACGGACAGGGGGCGCGGTGGCTACACCTTC | CASTDRGRGGYTF
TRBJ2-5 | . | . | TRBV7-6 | TGTGCCAGCAGCTTCTCCTCAAATCCGGTGTACCAAGAGACCCAGTACTTC | CASSFSSNPVYQETQYF
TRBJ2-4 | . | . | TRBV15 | TGTGCCACCAGCAGAGACAGGGGAGGGACAAACATTCAGTACTTC | CATSRDRGGTNIQYF
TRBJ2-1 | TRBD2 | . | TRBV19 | TGTGCCAGTGGCCCCGGGGGGATCTACAATGAGCAGTTCTTC | CASGPGGIYNEQFF
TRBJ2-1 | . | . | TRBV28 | TGTGCCAGCAGCTCCCAGGTCCGCGAGCAGTTCTTC | CASSSQVREQFF
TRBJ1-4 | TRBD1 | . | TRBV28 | TGTGCCAGCAGCGGAGGGACAGCTCCGGAAAAACTGTTTTTT | CASSGGTAPEKLFF
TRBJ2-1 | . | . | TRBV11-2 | TGTGCCAGCAGCTTAGTACTAACGCCCGCCAAGTGGAATGAGCAGTTCTTC | CASSLVLTPAKWNEQFF
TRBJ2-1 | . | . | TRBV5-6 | TGTGCCAGCAGCCATGGTGGAGGGAGTGAGCAGTTCTTC | CASSHGGGSEQFF
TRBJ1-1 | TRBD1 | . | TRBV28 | TGTGCCAGCAGTTTCCGGGACAGACGGACTGAAGCTTTCTTT | CASSFRDRRTEAFF
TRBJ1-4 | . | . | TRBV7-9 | TGTGCCAGCAGCCGGGACCAGGGGGAAAAACTGTTTTTT | CASSRDQGEKLFF
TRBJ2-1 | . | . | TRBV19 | TGTGCCAGCAGCAGGTACTCCTACAATGAGCAGTTCTTC | CASSRYSYNEQFF
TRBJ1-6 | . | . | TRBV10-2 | TGCGCCAGCAGCTTTTCGACAGCCTATTCACCCCTCCACTTT | CASSFSTAYSPLHF
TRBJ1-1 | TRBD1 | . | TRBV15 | TGTGCCACCAGCAGAGATGACAGGGTGGGTGAAGCTTTCTTT | CATSRDDRVGEAFF
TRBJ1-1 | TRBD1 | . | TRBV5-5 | TGTGCCAGCAGCCCAGACAGGGGCCATGAAGCTTTCTTT | CASSPDRGHEAFF
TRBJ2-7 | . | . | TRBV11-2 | TGTGCCAGCAGCTTACGGGGGATGAAGTCCTCTTTCTACGAGCAGTACTTC | CASSLRGMKSSFYEQYF
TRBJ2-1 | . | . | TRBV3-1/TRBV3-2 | TGTGCCAGCAGCCAGGGGGGCGGGGGTGAGCAGTTCTTC | CASSQGGGGEQFF
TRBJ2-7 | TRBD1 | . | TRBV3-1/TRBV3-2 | TGTGCCAGCAGCCAAGATCTCTTAGCGGGACAGGGGCTCTACGAGCAGTACTTC | CASSQDLLAGQGLYEQYF
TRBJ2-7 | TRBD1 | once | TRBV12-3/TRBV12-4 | TGTGCCAGCAGTTTACAGGGGGCAGGGGAGCAGTACTTC | CASSLQGAGEQYF